Given below is one T cell receptor (beta chain) in context. The authors ran a second PCR of roughly 7 to 11 cycles using a sample-barcoded 5' primer and a J-beta primer mix. Each TCR beta cDNA got a 12-nucleotide random molecular identifier. TCRdb ran MiXCR on the 5' RACE reads and lists one entry per CDR3 protein. In the table there are around 790,000 distinct CDR3 sequences, about 42% of which are singletons. The data were obtained in a study of blood T cells in healthy people across ages. Germline V gives CDR1 DFQATT, CDR2 SNEGSKA (reference sequence). The CDR3 runs 14 residues. V was shortened by 7 bases and J by 3 bases, with 18 bases between the two germline ends. Per individual sample, total RNA of at least 5.5 micrograms was extracted.

The sample taken for sequencing was blood. The clonotype originates from a man aged 60-69 years in good health. V gene TRBV20-1 combines with J gene TRBJ1-2; weak D call: TRBD1 (6 bases). CDR3 sequence (DNA): TGCAGTGGGACGCCGCCCAGGGGCGACTATGGCTACACCTTC. It specifies CSGTPPRGDYGYTF.